This record covers a single TCR beta chain. Its antigen is as yet unknown. This sample is part of a study of cytomegalovirus exposure and HLA in healthy donors. Regarding the study as a whole: Prior analysis indicated that the majority of TCR beta V segments exhibited productivity approximately 87% or approximately 30% of the time. In a later analysis, TCR association rates varied by HLA locus: DRB1 most, HLA-C fewest. Indistinguishable V segments, including TRBV6-2 and TRBV6-3, were excluded.

The PCR ran on 60 Vbeta and 13 Jbeta primers. Generated by immunoSEQ multiplex PCR, the TCRdb table keeps only in-frame clones and is missing some. This specimen shows about 60,000 clones; the ten leading clones hold approximately 10%. The CDR3 is 16 residues long. CDR1 is SEHNR, CDR2 FQNEAQ, per germline (reference sequence). Trimming cost V 5 bases and J 8 bases; bases outside gene matches: 9. This clonotype originated in a man in his forties or fifties in good health and CMV-seropositive. Sequenced: PBMCs. The rearrangement uses TRBV7-9 and TRBJ2-2; 12 bases map to TRBD2. CDR3 DNA sequence: TGTGCCAGCAGCCTCCGACTAGCGGGAGAATTGGGGGAGCTGTTTTTT. It yields the protein CASSLRLAGELGELFF.